This T cell receptor (beta chain) was found in a study of OX40 agonist ivuxolimab in advanced cancers. Study-wide context: The dose-escalation group included hepatocellular carcinoma, melanoma, renal cell carcinoma and head and neck cancer. Eligibility rules accepted prior anti-PD-1, anti-PD-L1 or anti-CTLA-4 therapy, and 35% to 45% had some.

TCRdb's table, derived via immunoSEQ multiplex PCR, lists solely in-frame clones and lacks some. The repertoire includes roughly 60,000 clones, roughly 80% of them detected once, and approximately 1.9% sits in the top ten. Systemic immunosuppression or a history of autoimmune disease excluded patients. Blood was sampled at baseline, cycle 4 day 1, and cycle 7 day 1. The TCR originated in an adult with an advanced solid tumor such as melanoma, head and neck, liver or kidney cancer. The input for sequencing was CD4+ or CD8+ T cells sorted from blood, taken in a trial of the OX40 agonist ivuxolimab.

Here the CDR3 reads CASSQVWAGGNDEQFF. CDR3 in DNA: TGCGCCAGCAGCCAAGTATGGGCAGGGGGCAACGATGAGCAGTTCTTC. This rearrangement joins TRBV4-1 to TRBJ2-1, with 8 positions matching TRBD1. CDR1 and CDR2 from the germline V gene are MGHRA and YSYEKL. The CDR3 is 16 residues long. V lost 1 base to trimming and J lost 8 bases; unmatched junction nucleotides: 10.